This TCR beta chain was observed in a study of T cell responses to AZD1222 COVID-19 vaccine. Overall study results and limits: Spike-specific TCR breadth and depth grew following two AZD1222 doses.

The CDR3 consists of 16 residues. Germline V gives CDR1 SGHRS, CDR2 YFSETQ. V shed 0 bases and J shed 4 bases, with 14 bases lying between them. Sequencing used immunoSEQ multiplex PCR; TCRdb keeps in-frame clones, though not all of them. The sample contains 130,000 or so clones, roughly 93% of which appear only once. Details on this clone: The antigen is unknown.

Sequencing used peripheral blood, obtained on day 0 of MenACWY control vaccination. The clonotype was recovered from an adult in good health. The V gene is TRBV5-1, the J gene TRBJ1-3; no clear D. Here the CDR3 DNA reads TGCGCCAGCAGCTTGGTGGGAGGGAGCGGAGGAAACACCATATATTTT. It encodes CASSLVGGSGGNTIYF.